This T cell receptor beta chain is drawn from a study of T cells after posttransplantation cyclophosphamide. Study-wide findings and caveats: Recipient CMV seropositivity and CMV reactivation strongly tracked TRB clonality.

TCRdb's table, derived via immunoSEQ multiplex PCR, lists solely in-frame clones and lacks some. The sample records under 35,000 clones, 75% to 95% being singletons. This clone was seen a single time. Its cognate antigen is unknown. Cells defined as naive were viable CD3+CD4+ or CD3+CD8+ and CCR7+CD45RA+CD45RO-CD95-CD27+CD28+. Trimming stripped 1 base from V and 6 bases from J, with 11 bases between. The CDR3 has 13 amino acids. Germline lookup yields CDR1 SGHRS and CDR2 YFSETQ. The gene calls are TRBV5-1 and TRBJ2-7; weak D call: TRBD2 (5 bases). The sample consisted of naive CD4+ T cells sorted from PBMCs. This sequence was found in a woman aged 60-75 years in good health, CMV-negative, and a related stem cell transplant donor. CDR3 sequence reads: CASSLRTPGEQYF. The CDR3 DNA sequence: TGCGCCAGCAGCTTGAGGACTCCCGGCGAGCAGTACTTC.